This TCR beta chain was identified during a study of molecular identifiers for immune sequencing clone quantification. This clonotype was recorded many times. TCRdb re-called the PCR reads through MiXCR, storing one row per CDR3 protein. The table includes around 470,000 distinct CDR3 sequences, about a fifth detected once. CDR3 length: 14 residues. Germline V gene data show CDR1 as MGHRA and CDR2 as YSYEKL. Trimming took off 1 base at V and 0 bases at J, with 6 bases between the two ends. V is TRBV4-1 and J is TRBJ1-1; D unresolved. This receptor was identified in a human donor in good health. Some libraries in this study had Jurkat cell RNA spiked in. Sequencing used naive CD8+ T cells from blood, with Jurkat cell RNA spiked in. Subset noted: FACS-sorted CD8+CD4-CCR7+CD45RA+ naive T cells. CDR3 sequence (DNA): TGCGCCAGCAGCCAAGTACAGCTGAACACTGAAGCTTTCTTT. Translated: CASSQVQLNTEAFF.